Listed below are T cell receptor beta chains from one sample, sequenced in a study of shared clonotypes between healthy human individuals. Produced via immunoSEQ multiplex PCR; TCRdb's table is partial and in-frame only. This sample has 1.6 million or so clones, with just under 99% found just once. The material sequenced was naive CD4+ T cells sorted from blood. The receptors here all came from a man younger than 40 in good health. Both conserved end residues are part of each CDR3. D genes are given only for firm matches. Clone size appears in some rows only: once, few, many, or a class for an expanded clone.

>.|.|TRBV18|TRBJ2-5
CASSPLPWQDGPKTQYF
TGTGCCAGCTCACCACTTCCTTGGCAGGACGGGCCAAAGACCCAGTACTTC
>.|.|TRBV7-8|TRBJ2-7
CASSLEVLKDSEQYF
TGTGCCAGCAGCTTAGAGGTACTCAAGGACTCCGAGCAGTACTTC
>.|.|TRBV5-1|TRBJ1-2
CASSLVVRDGYTF
TGCGCCAGCAGCTTGGTAGTACGCGATGGCTACACCTTC
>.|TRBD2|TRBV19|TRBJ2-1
CASSIASGRANEQFF
TGTGCCAGTAGTATCGCGAGCGGGAGGGCCAATGAGCAGTTCTTC
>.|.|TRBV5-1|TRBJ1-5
CASSPAGSHSNQPQHF
TGCGCCAGCAGCCCAGCGGGTTCTCATAGCAATCAGCCCCAGCATTTT
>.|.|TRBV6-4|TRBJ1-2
CASSPTGLEGYGYTF
TGTGCCAGCAGTCCTACAGGGCTAGAAGGCTATGGCTACACCTTC
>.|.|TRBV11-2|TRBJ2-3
CASSNSDTQYF
TGTGCCAGCAGCAACTCAGATACGCAGTATTTT
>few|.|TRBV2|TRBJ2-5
CASGPQTSVLETQYF
TGTGCCAGCGGCCCGCAAACTAGTGTCCTGGAGACCCAGTACTTC
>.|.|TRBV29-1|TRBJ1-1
CSVERGPEAFF
TGCAGCGTTGAAAGGGGACCTGAAGCTTTCTTT
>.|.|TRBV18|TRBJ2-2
CASSQKGGNTGELFF
TGTGCCAGCTCACAGAAGGGCGGGAACACCGGGGAGCTGTTTTTT
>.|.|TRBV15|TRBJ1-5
CATSRGTYGGNQPQHF
TGTGCCACCAGCAGAGGGACCTACGGGGGCAATCAGCCCCAGCATTTT
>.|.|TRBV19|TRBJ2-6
CASSPGRIRGGANVLTF
TGTGCCAGTAGTCCCGGACGTATTCGTGGCGGGGCCAACGTCCTGACTTTC
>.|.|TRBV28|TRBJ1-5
CASSHETGPRHQPQHF
TGTGCCAGCAGTCATGAGACAGGACCTCGGCATCAGCCCCAGCATTTT
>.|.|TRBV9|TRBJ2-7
CASSVATGLTNEQYF
TGTGCCAGCAGCGTAGCTACGGGCTTAACGAACGAGCAGTACTTC
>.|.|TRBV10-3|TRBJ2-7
CAISEISEYEQYF
TGTGCCATCAGTGAGATAAGTGAGTACGAGCAGTACTTC
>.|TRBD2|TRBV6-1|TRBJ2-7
CASSAGTSGRIGEQYF
TGTGCCAGCAGTGCCGGGACTAGCGGGAGGATTGGGGAGCAGTACTTC
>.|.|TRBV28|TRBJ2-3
CASSLPPGETQYF
TGTGCCAGCAGTTTACCCCCAGGAGAGACGCAGTATTTT
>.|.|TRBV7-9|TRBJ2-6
CASSLAASGANVLTF
TGTGCCAGCAGCTTAGCGGCCTCTGGGGCCAACGTCCTGACTTTC
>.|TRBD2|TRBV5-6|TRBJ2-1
CASSFEERGEQFF
TGTGCCAGCAGCTTCGAGGAGCGGGGTGAGCAGTTCTTC
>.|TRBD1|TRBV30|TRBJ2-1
CAWSATGGLPNEQFF
TGTGCCTGGAGTGCCACAGGGGGCCTTCCCAATGAGCAGTTCTTC
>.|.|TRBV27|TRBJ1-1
CASSLIRNTEAFF
TGTGCCAGCAGTTTAATTAGGAACACTGAAGCTTTCTTT
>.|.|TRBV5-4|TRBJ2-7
CASSLVGRAALDEQYF
TGTGCCAGCAGCTTGGTAGGCAGGGCAGCCCTCGACGAGCAGTACTTC
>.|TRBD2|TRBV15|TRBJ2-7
CATSRDGLAGVDYEQYF
TGTGCCACCAGCAGAGACGGACTAGCGGGAGTAGACTACGAGCAGTACTTC